Shown below are 27 T cell receptor beta chains from a single sample sequenced in a study of T-cell memory formation after mild COVID-19. MiXCR, run by TCRdb on the 5' RACE reads, gives a single entry per CDR3 protein. Among some 68,000 distinct CDR3 sequences listed, approximately 16% were seen once. Sequenced sample: PBMCs or a T cell subset sorted from them (not recorded which). These receptors were taken from an adult woman who had mild COVID-19 (a few samples of this study predate the infection). Cell type and time point are not known.

The chain has TRBV9 and TRBJ2-1; maybe TRBD2 (6 bases). Germline V gene data show CDR1 as SGDLS and CDR2 as YYNGEE. V gave up 9 bases and J gave up 7 bases, with 14 bases separating them. The CDR3 has 12 residues. The CDR3 sequence is CATGGGVNEQFF. CDR3 nucleotide sequence: TGTGCCACTGGAGGAGGGGTAAATGAGCAGTTCTTC.

This clonotype was found a few times. This chain connects TRBV11-2 to TRBJ2-1, with 10 bases identical to TRBD2. V shed 8 bases and J 8 bases; nucleotides not matched to a gene: 6. Germline loops: CDR1 SGHAT, CDR2 FQNNGV. The CDR3 runs to 13 residues. CDR3 protein: CASRQRGGDEQFF. As DNA, the CDR3 is TGTGCCAGCCGCCAGCGGGGGGGGGATGAGCAGTTCTTC.

The chain is built from TRBV12-3 or TRBV12-4 and TRBJ2-1, with TRBD1 as a possible D gene (6 bases). The CDR3 extends over 15 amino acids. V lost 7 bases and J 3 bases, leaving 16 bases between the germline ends. CDR3 region: CASTPGAGFYNEQFF. CDR3 DNA: TGTGCCAGCACCCCAGGGGCCGGTTTCTACAATGAGCAGTTCTTC.

In this sample, this clonotype turned up a few times. V and J are TRBV23-1 and TRBJ2-7; 7 bases line up with TRBD1. TRBV23-1 is an ORF, and what it does is uncertain. Losses at the gene ends were 3 bases for V and 5 bases for J; bases not matched to a gene: 13. CDR3 length equals 16 residues. The CDR3 sequence is CASSHQEPGQPHEQYF. CDR3 nucleotide sequence: TGCGCCAGCAGTCACCAAGAACCGGGACAGCCACACGAGCAGTACTTC.

This clonotype was found a few times. V usage is TRBV12-3 or TRBV12-4 and J usage is TRBJ2-1; TRBD2 agrees at 15 bases. The trim removed 3 bases at V and 12 bases at J, leaving 6 bases unmatched. This CDR3 is built from 15 residues. The CDR3 nucleotides read TGTGCCAGCAGTTTCGGGACTAGCGGGGGGCCGTGGCAGTTCTTC. Amino acid sequence: CASSFGTSGGPWQFF.

Points on this clonotype: Given a much more abundant clone one base away, this may be a read error. This sequence joins TRBV27 and TRBJ2-1; D gene unclear. V lost 3 bases to trimming and J lost 6 bases, with 12 bases between them. Germline V CDR1 and CDR2: MNHEY, SMNVEV (reference sequence). This CDR3 is built from 14 residues. The CDR3 DNA reads TGTGCCAGCAGTTTTCTGGGCGGTATCAATGAGCAGTTCTTC. It encodes CASSFLGGINEQFF.

In its sample, this clonotype was seen a few times. The chain recombines TRBV30 with TRBJ2-2; D gene unclear. CDR1 and CDR2 from the germline V gene are GTSNPN and SVGIG (reference sequence). V was shortened by 0 bases and J by 6 bases, with 11 bases between the two germline ends. CDR3 length equals 14 residues. The DNA of the CDR3 is TGTGCCTGGAGTGTAGCTTCCGGGTCCGGGGAGCTGTTTTTT. Amino acid sequence: CAWSVASGSGELFF.

This clonotype was recorded a few times. The chain combines TRBV29-1 with TRBJ2-7; TRBD1 agrees at 8 bases. The V gene end was trimmed by 4 bases and the J gene end by 5 bases; junction bases not matched to a gene: 7. There are 13 residues in the CDR3. CDR1 and CDR2 from the germline V gene are SQVTM and ANQGSEA. The CDR3 loop reads CSVAGQGGHEQYF. CDR3 DNA sequence: TGCAGCGTTGCTGGACAGGGTGGCCACGAGCAGTACTTC.

The chain carries TRBV9 and TRBJ2-3; D gene uncertain. Trimming removed 0 bases from V and 0 bases from J, with 8 bases in between. The V gene's germline CDR1 is SGDLS and CDR2 YYNGEE. The CDR3 has 15 residues. CDR3: CASSVGGSSTDTQYF. Written as DNA, the CDR3 is TGTGCCAGCAGCGTAGGAGGTTCTAGCACAGATACGCAGTATTTT.

This clonotype was detected a few times. V gene TRBV19 combines with J gene TRBJ1-5; no definite D call. Trimming took off 0 bases at V and 4 bases at J, with 7 bases between the two ends. CDR1 and CDR2 (germline): LNHDA, SQIVND (reference sequence). CDR3 size: 14 residues. The CDR3 nucleotides read TGTGCCAGTAGTATAGATCCGGGGAATCAGCCCCAGCATTTT. Translation: CASSIDPGNQPQHF. Full variable domain (missing parts from reference TRBV19 and TRBJ1-5): DGGITQSPKYLFRKEGQNVTLSCEQNLNHDAMYWYRQDPGQGLRLIYYSQIVNDFQKGDIAEGYSVSREKKESFPLTVTSAQKNPTAFYLCASSIDPGNQPQHFGDGTRLSIL.

There are a few counts of this clonotype. The chain uses TRBV7-9 and TRBJ2-4; 8 nucleotides agree with TRBD1. The germline V gene encodes CDR1 SEHNR and CDR2 FQNEAQ (reference sequence). There are 13 residues in the CDR3. With V trimmed by 4 bases and J by 7 bases, 3 bases remained unmatched. CDR3 in amino acids: CASSWGQENIQYF. CDR3 nucleotides: TGTGCCAGCAGCTGGGGACAGGAGAACATTCAGTACTTC. Using reference TRBV7-9 and TRBJ2-4 for the parts outside the CDR3, the full variable domain is DTGVSQNPRHKITKRGQNVTFRCDPISEHNRLYWYRQTLGQGPEFLTYFQNEAQLEKSRLLSDRFSAERPKGSFSTLEIQRTEQGDSAMYLCASSWGQENIQYFGAGTRLSVL.

This clonotype was found once. The germline gene is not matched at one end of the junction; a read error may be the cause. The rearrangement links TRBV7-6 to TRBJ2-3; the D is unclear. From germline, CDR1 is SGHVS and CDR2 FNYEAQ. The CDR3 runs to 13 residues. The CDR3 DNA sequence: TGTTCCAGCAGCCACGTCGAGACAGATACGCAGTATTTT. Translating it yields CSSSHVETDTQYF. Drawing the rest from reference TRBV7-6 and TRBJ2-3, the complete variable domain is GAGVSQSPRYKVTKRGQDVALRCDPISGHVSLYWYRQALGQGPEFLTYFNYEAQQDKSGLPNDRFSAERPEGSISTLTIQRTEQRDSAMYRCSSSHVETDTQYFGPGTRLTVL.

This clonotype was found a few times. The chain links TRBV4-3 to TRBJ2-7, with D hard to call. V was cut by 3 bases and J by 3 bases, with 12 bases left in between. This CDR3 spans 14 amino acids. CDR1 and CDR2 (germline): LGHNA, YSLEER. The CDR3 region is CASSQDVLGYEQYF. The DNA of the CDR3 is TGCGCCAGCAGCCAGGACGTTCTGGGCTACGAGCAGTACTTC.

This clonotype was picked up a small number of times. The rearrangement joins TRBV11-3 to TRBJ2-7; TRBD1 might be the D (6 bases). Germline V gives CDR1 SGHNT, CDR2 YENEEA. CDR3 length equals 13 residues. V was cut by 11 bases and J by 0 bases, with 14 bases left in between. This chain's CDR3 is CAAAGVASYEQYF. CDR3 in DNA: TGTGCCGCAGCAGGGGTCGCCTCCTACGAGCAGTACTTC.

A few counts support this clonotype. This rearrangement joins TRBV3-1 to TRBJ2-6, with TRBD2 as a possible D gene (6 bases). The CDR3 has 17 amino acids. Germline V gives CDR1 LGHDT, CDR2 YNNKEL (reference sequence). The V and J ends lost 3 bases and 4 bases respectively, with 16 bases between them. The CDR3 DNA is TGTGCCAGCAGCCAGACCCGACTAGTTGCCGGGGCCAACGTCCTGACTTTC. The encoded protein is CASSQTRLVAGANVLTF.

This clonotype appeared a few times. The rearrangement joins TRBV4-2 to TRBJ2-7; D not resolved. Trimming removed 4 bases at V and 3 bases at J, with 10 bases between. Germline V gene sequence: CDR1 LGHNA, CDR2 YNFKEQ. The CDR3 loop spans 13 amino acids. In nucleotides, the CDR3 is TGTGCCAGCAGCCTCAGAGAGGACTACGAGCAGTACTTC. Its protein product is CASSLREDYEQYF.

J is TRBJ1-2 and V is TRBV12-3 or TRBV12-4; D gene uncertain. Trimming removed 4 bases at V and 1 base at J, with 7 bases between. CDR3 size: 13 residues. CDR3 region: CASSYDNNYGYTF. DNA for the CDR3: TGTGCCAGCAGTTATGACAATAACTATGGCTACACCTTC.

This clonotype was seen more than once but under ten times. The V call is TRBV11-2, the J call TRBJ2-7, with 10 bases fitting TRBD1. Germline assignment: CDR1 SGHAT and CDR2 FQNNGV. Germline trimming cut 4 bases from V and 2 bases from J; bases unmatched to any gene: 17. CDR3 size: 19 residues. The CDR3 region is CASSSPPPKDRGYPYEQYF. In DNA, the CDR3 is TGTGCCAGCAGCTCCCCCCCCCCAAAGGACAGGGGGTACCCCTACGAGCAGTACTTC.

The rearrangement joins TRBV27 to TRBJ1-1; a possible D gene is TRBD1 (5 bases). CDR3 length: 13 residues. Trimming left V 2 bases short and J 1 base short, with 5 bases between. CDR1 and CDR2 (germline): MNHEY, SMNVEV (reference sequence). The CDR3 DNA follows: TGTGCCAGCAGTTTACAGGGGAACACTGAAGCTTTCTTT. Amino acids: CASSLQGNTEAFF.

This clonotype turned up a few times. This rearrangement joins TRBV27 to TRBJ2-7; 9 bases map to TRBD1. Germline trimming cut 5 bases from V and 5 bases from J; bases unmatched to any gene: 4. The CDR3 consists of 13 residues. Germline CDR1 MNHEY, CDR2 SMNVEV (reference sequence). CDR3 sequence: CASSPGTGNEQYF. Written as DNA, the CDR3 is TGTGCCAGCAGTCCCGGGACAGGGAACGAGCAGTACTTC.

V and J are TRBV7-9 and TRBJ2-1, with 8 bases identical to TRBD2. Germline values: CDR1 SEHNR, CDR2 FQNEAQ (reference sequence). The CDR3 runs 15 residues. V lost 4 bases to trimming and J lost 3 bases; unmatched junction nucleotides: 5. The CDR3, as DNA: TGTGCCAGCAGCTCCGGGAGGGCCTACTACAATGAGCAGTTCTTC. Its protein is CASSSGRAYYNEQFF.

The CDR3 is CASSFRLAGVPGELFF. CDR3 sequence (DNA): TGTGCCAGCAGCTTTCGACTAGCGGGAGTCCCCGGGGAGCTGTTTTTT. V and J are TRBV5-4 and TRBJ2-2, with 12 bases that match TRBD2. The CDR3 extends over 16 amino acids. The ends lost 2 bases at V and 6 bases at J; junction bases unmatched: 5. Germline lookup yields CDR1 SGHNT and CDR2 YYREEE (reference sequence).

This clonotype was seen only a few times. The genes are TRBV7-9 and TRBJ2-5; D perhaps matches TRBD1 (5 bases). From germline, CDR1 is SEHNR and CDR2 FQNEAQ (reference sequence). CDR3 size: 13 residues. V lost 2 bases and J lost 4, with 8 bases in between. CDR3 DNA: TGTGCCAGCAGCTTACTCAGGGTAGAGACCCAGTACTTC. Its protein product is CASSLLRVETQYF.

The rearrangement joins TRBV7-9 to TRBJ2-1; 10 positions agree with TRBD2. V was pared by 1 base and J by 5 bases, with 5 bases of the junction left unmatched. In germline, CDR1 is SEHNR, CDR2 FQNEAQ (reference sequence). CDR3 length: 16 residues. The CDR3 sequence: CASSLGAGGVNNEQFF. The DNA for the CDR3 is TGTGCCAGCAGCTTAGGAGCGGGAGGGGTTAACAATGAGCAGTTCTTC.

This chain connects TRBV29-1 to TRBJ2-7; D gene unclear. With 0 bases removed from V and 2 bases from J, the gap between germline ends came to 8 bases. Germline values: CDR1 SQVTM, CDR2 ANQGSEA. There are 13 residues in the CDR3. CDR3 amino acids: CSVEESGPYEQYF. The DNA for the CDR3 is TGCAGCGTTGAAGAGTCCGGGCCCTACGAGCAGTACTTC.

This clonotype has more than one count but fewer than ten. This chain links TRBV5-6 with TRBJ2-7; 7 nucleotides align to TRBD2. J gave up 7 bases and V 0 bases, and 4 bases lay outside the gene matches. CDR3 size: 13 residues. The germline CDR1 and CDR2 sequences are SGHDT and YYEEEE. The CDR3 nucleotides are TGTGCCAGCAGCTTGGCGGGAGGCTGGGAGCAGTACTTC. This codes for CASSLAGGWEQYF.

The chain couples TRBV5-6 to TRBJ2-2; the D is unclear. This CDR3 is 17 amino acids long. Germline assignment: CDR1 SGHDT and CDR2 YYEEEE. V shed 4 bases and J shed 0 bases, with 16 bases lying between them. CDR3 protein: CASSPLVANSNTGELFF. The CDR3 DNA reads TGTGCCAGCAGCCCGCTTGTGGCCAACTCGAACACCGGGGAGCTGTTTTTT.